The TCR beta chain described here comes from a study of cytomegalovirus exposure and HLA in healthy donors. V lost 8 bases and J 8 bases, leaving 22 bases between the germline ends. CDR1 and CDR2 from the germline V gene are MGHRA and YSYEKL. The length of the CDR3 is 15 residues. Profiled with immunoSEQ multiplex PCR; TCRdb holds only in-frame clones, not every one. The sample lists roughly 190,000 clones; around nine tenths were seen once. Concerning this clone: What it recognizes is unknown.

Overall study findings and caveats: The study labeled around 160 TCR beta chains cytomegalovirus-associated. According to a subsequent analysis, TCR clusters from the first cohort were inclined to appear together in the 130 or so validation repertoires.

Sequenced material: PBMCs. This clonotype was sampled from a man aged 25 to 45 in good health and CMV-seropositive. This chain uses TRBV4-1 with TRBJ2-1, with D tentatively TRBD2 (6 bases). The CDR3 DNA follows: TGCGCCAGCGCATCACCCTCTAGCGCGGGCTATGAGCAGTTCTTC. As protein: CASASPSSAGYEQFF.